What follows describes a single T cell receptor beta chain. This sample stems from a study of OX40 agonist ivuxolimab in advanced cancers. Looking at the study overall: Cohort: about 80% men, mean age about 60, aged about 20 to 90.

Germline CDR1 and CDR2: SGHDT and YYEEEE. Trimming cost V 3 bases and J 5 bases; bases outside gene matches: 10. This CDR3 spans 17 amino acids. Researchers took blood at baseline, on cycle 4 day 1, and on cycle 7 day 1. Assay: immunoSEQ multiplex PCR; the TCRdb copy retains only in-frame clones and omits some. This table has 35,000 to 50,000 clones, roughly nine tenths appearing once. The specimen was CD4+ or CD8+ T cells sorted from blood, collected in a trial of the OX40 agonist ivuxolimab. This chain joins TRBV5-6 and TRBJ2-5; the match to TRBD2 covers 13 bases. The sequence came from an adult with an advanced solid tumor such as melanoma, head and neck, liver or kidney cancer. CDR3 sequence reads: CASSWDRLAGGGETQYF. The CDR3, as DNA: TGTGCCAGCAGCTGGGACAGACTAGCGGGGGGCGGGGAGACCCAGTACTTC. The full variable domain, completed using reference TRBV5-6 and TRBJ2-5, is DAGVTQSPTHLIKTRGQQVTLRCSPKSGHDTVSWYQQALGQGPQFIFQYYEEEERQRGNFPDRFSGHQFPNYSSELNVNALLLGDSALYLCASSWDRLAGGGETQYFGPGTRLLVL.